Listed below are T cell receptor beta chains from one sample, sequenced in a study of blood T cell repertoires in COVID-19. The table came from immunoSEQ multiplex PCR; TCRdb's copy has only in-frame clones and leaves some out. Counted here are roughly 200,000 clones, 80% to 90% occurring once; the ten biggest clones make up over 2.5%. Source material: peripheral blood. The receptors shown here come from a man between 60 and 70 years old with acute or convalescent COVID-19. CDR3s include the opening cysteine and the closing phenylalanine or tryptophan. A D gene is named only where the DNA matches it firmly. The listing skips clone size in some rows; elsewhere it reads once, few, many or a size class.

v_gene	j_gene	d_gene	abundance	CDR3aa	CDR3nt
TRBV28	TRBJ1-5	.	.	CASSPGNRGSNQPQHF	TGTGCCAGCAGCCCGGGGAACCGCGGTAGCAATCAGCCCCAGCATTTT
TRBV5-4	TRBJ2-7	TRBD2	.	CASSRGTSAYEQYF	TGTGCCAGCAGCCGCGGGACTAGCGCCTACGAGCAGTACTTC
TRBV28	TRBJ1-3	.	.	CASSLHSPGNTIYF	TGTGCCAGCAGTTTACACTCTCCTGGAAACACCATATATTTT
TRBV5-1	TRBJ1-1	.	.	CASSLGGENEAFF	TGCGCCAGCAGCTTGGGCGGGGAAAATGAAGCTTTCTTT
TRBV24-1	TRBJ2-5	.	.	CATSDTTGETQYF	TGTGCCACCAGTGACACAACCGGGGAGACCCAGTACTTC
TRBV5-5	TRBJ2-1	TRBD2	.	CASSLRLGLAVRYNEQFF	TGTGCCAGCAGCCTACGATTGGGACTAGCGGTCAGGTACAATGAGCAGTTCTTC
TRBV9	TRBJ2-1	TRBD2	.	CASSVGDLRTSGRGLNEQFF	TGTGCCAGCAGCGTAGGAGACCTCAGGACTAGCGGGAGGGGGTTGAATGAGCAGTTCTTC
TRBV3-1/TRBV3-2	TRBJ2-7	.	.	CASSQVIGAYEQYF	TGTGCCAGCAGCCAAGTAATAGGAGCCTACGAGCAGTACTTC
TRBV5-1	TRBJ2-3	.	.	CASSSDGLFTDTQYF	TGCGCCAGCAGCTCCGATGGCCTTTTCACAGATACGCAGTATTTT
TRBV28	TRBJ2-3	TRBD2	.	CASSLSGGRDTQYF	TGTGCCAGCAGTTTATCGGGGGGGAGGGATACGCAGTATTTT
TRBV7-2	TRBJ1-6	TRBD1	.	CASNRQGVGNSPLHF	TGTGCCAGCAACCGACAGGGCGTGGGAAATTCACCCCTCCACTTT
TRBV3-1/TRBV3-2	TRBJ2-2	.	.	CASSPSLARNGELFF	TGTGCCAGCAGCCCATCTCTAGCGCGAAACGGGGAGCTGTTTTTT
TRBV7-7	TRBJ2-5	TRBD1	.	CASSPFTGGQETQYF	TGTGCTAGCAGCCCCTTTACAGGGGGCCAAGAGACCCAGTACTTC
TRBV6-5	TRBJ1-2	TRBD1	.	CASRPLGQGFGYTF	TGTGCCAGCAGGCCACTCGGACAGGGGTTTGGCTACACCTTC
TRBV9	TRBJ2-6	.	.	CASSVRLKQGSVVGANVLTF	TGTGCCAGCAGCGTTCGACTAAAACAGGGTTCCGTTGTTGGGGCCAACGTCCTGACTTTC
TRBV3-1/TRBV3-2	TRBJ1-4	TRBD1	.	CASSQKWTGVSEKLFF	TGTGCCAGCAGCCAAAAATGGACAGGGGTTAGTGAAAAACTGTTTTTT
TRBV19	TRBJ2-7	.	.	CASSWDSQKSYEQYF	TGTGCCAGTAGCTGGGACTCCCAAAAGTCCTACGAGCAGTACTTC
TRBV19	TRBJ2-3	TRBD2	.	CASSLKRERADTQYF	TGTGCCAGTAGTTTAAAGCGGGAGAGGGCAGATACGCAGTATTTT
TRBV14	TRBJ2-5	TRBD1	.	CASSQDLRGPQETQYF	TGTGCCAGCAGCCAAGATCTGAGGGGGCCGCAAGAGACCCAGTACTTC
TRBV23-1	TRBJ2-1	TRBD2	.	CASSQLWTSARNSYNEQFF	TGCGCCAGCAGTCAATTATGGACTAGCGCCCGAAACTCCTACAATGAGCAGTTCTTC
TRBV21-1	TRBJ2-1	.	.	CASSKEGLAGDNEQFF	TGTGCCAGCAGCAAAGAGGGACTAGCGGGGGACAATGAGCAGTTCTTC
TRBV27	TRBJ2-7	TRBD1	.	CASTQIRPGTGFHEQYF	TGTGCCAGCACCCAAATACGACCCGGGACAGGGTTCCACGAGCAGTACTTC
TRBV9	TRBJ1-1	.	.	CASSVAIAGQDSEAFF	TGTGCCAGCAGCGTAGCTATAGCAGGGCAGGATTCTGAAGCTTTCTTT
TRBV5-5	TRBJ1-6	.	few	CASSGTWESPLHF	TGTGCCAGCAGCGGGACATGGGAATCACCCCTCCACTTT
TRBV19	TRBJ1-2	TRBD1	.	CASSAQPGQGASGYTF	TGTGCCAGTAGTGCGCAACCGGGACAGGGGGCGTCTGGCTACACCTTC
TRBV6-5	TRBJ2-5	.	.	CASSLWGEETQYF	TGTGCCAGCAGTTTATGGGGGGAGGAGACCCAGTACTTC
TRBV7-9	TRBJ1-3	.	once	CASSSTGSSGNTIYF	TGTGCCAGCAGCTCGACAGGAAGCTCTGGAAACACCATATATTTT
TRBV28	TRBJ1-4	.	.	CASSLYGRRGGGEKLFF	TGTGCCAGCAGTTTATACGGCAGGCGGGGAGGCGGTGAAAAACTGTTTTTT
TRBV2	TRBJ1-2	TRBD1	.	CASSPGTDYGYTF	TGTGCCAGCAGCCCCGGGACAGACTATGGCTACACCTTC